Included here is one TCR beta chain sequence, with context. These data originate in a study of memory CD4+ T cells and cytomegalovirus serostatus. As for the study in general: This sample comes from healthy Belgian adults, 9 CMV seropositive, about 23 seronegative.

Profiling relied on immunoSEQ multiplex PCR, and the TCRdb table lists in-frame clones only, not all of them. The table shows about 67,000 clones, with 70% to 80% occurring only once. In germline, CDR1 is SGHAT, CDR2 FQNNGV. This CDR3 contains 15 residues. Trimming removed 1 base from V and 5 bases from J; junction bases left unmatched: 7. The sort gate was single viable CD3+CD4+CD8-CD45RO+ cells for memory CD4+ T cells. This receptor was identified in an adult in good health and CMV-seropositive. This chain uses TRBV11-2 with TRBJ2-7; 8 bases line up with TRBD2. Material: memory CD4+ T cells from blood. The CDR3 nucleotides read TGTGCCAGCAGCTTAGCCGGGGGGGTCATTGACGAGCAGTACTTC. Translation gives CASSLAGGVIDEQYF.